The 12 T cell receptor beta chains listed next were all sequenced from one sample in a study of blood T cell repertoires in COVID-19. Here immunoSEQ multiplex PCR was the method, and the copy in TCRdb shows in-frame clones only, minus some. The sample shows around 250,000 clones, 85% to 90% of them seen only once. Sequenced input: PBMCs or T cells enriched from blood (not recorded which). The receptors here all came from a man younger than 35 who had recovered from COVID-19.

CDR3 DNA: TGCGCCAGCAGCTTGGACGGCCCTAGAGGAAACACCATATATTTT. It yields the protein CASSLDGPRGNTIYF. J is TRBJ1-3 and V is TRBV5-1; D remains ambiguous. The CDR3 is made up of 15 amino acids. V was pared by 0 bases and J by 4 bases, with 11 bases between. Germline-derived CDR1 and CDR2 are SGHRS and YFSETQ.

The chain uses TRBV27 and TRBJ2-7; 8 nucleotides match TRBD1. CDR3 length: 14 amino acids. With V trimmed by 4 bases and J by 0 bases, 2 bases remained unmatched. In germline, CDR1 is MNHEY, CDR2 SMNVEV (reference sequence). For the CDR3, the DNA is TGTGCCAGCAGTTCTACAGGGGGCTCCTACGAGCAGTACTTC. Amino acid sequence: CASSSTGGSYEQYF.

This chain connects TRBV20-1 to TRBJ2-7, with D tentatively TRBD2 (5 bases). The germline V gene encodes CDR1 DFQATT and CDR2 SNEGSKA (reference sequence). The CDR3 runs to 13 residues. V dropped 3 bases and J dropped 4 bases, with 13 bases sitting between them. CDR3 residues: CSASSGGPYEQYF. The DNA of the CDR3 is TGCAGTGCTAGTTCTGGCGGGCCTTACGAGCAGTACTTC.

The chain has TRBV6-4 and TRBJ2-7; weak D call: TRBD2 (5 bases). From germline, CDR1 is MRHNA and CDR2 SNTAGT. The CDR3 has 14 amino acids. Trimming shortened V by 6 bases and J by 0 bases, and 12 bases separated the two germline ends. The CDR3 region is CASRSRRSSYEQYF. DNA of the CDR3: TGTGCCAGCAGGTCCAGGAGGAGCTCCTACGAGCAGTACTTC.

This clone was seen just once. V gene TRBV30 combines with J gene TRBJ1-2; D is undetermined. CDR3 length equals 13 residues. Per germline, CDR1 GTSNPN and CDR2 SVGIG (reference sequence). The V end was cut by 6 bases, the J end by 2 bases, with 13 bases between. The CDR3 loop reads CACREGGNYGYTF. The CDR3 DNA is TGTGCCTGCCGAGAGGGAGGGAACTATGGCTACACCTTC.

The count of this clone is one. V usage is TRBV7-2 and J usage is TRBJ1-1, with 8 nucleotides matching TRBD1. The ends lost 5 bases at V and 6 bases at J; junction bases unmatched: 2. This CDR3 contains 12 residues. Looked up from germline, CDR1 is SGHTA and CDR2 is FQGNSA. In DNA, the CDR3 is TGTGCCAGCAGCCCAGGGGGCTCTGAAGCTTTCTTT. Its protein product is CASSPGGSEAFF. The full variable domain, with the rest looked up from reference TRBV7-2 and TRBJ1-1, is GAGVSQSPSNKVTEKGKDVELRCDPISGHTALYWYRQSLGQGLEFLIYFQGNSAPDKSGLPSDRFSAERTGGSVSTLTIQRTQQEDSAVYLCASSPGGSEAFFGQGTRLTVV.

This rearrangement joins TRBV28 to TRBJ1-4; weak D call: TRBD1 (6 bases). CDR3 size: 14 residues. Germline assignment: CDR1 MDHEN and CDR2 SYDVKM. Trimming removed 6 bases from V and 6 bases from J, with 14 bases in between. The CDR3 protein is CASRSDRRDEKLFF. The DNA for the CDR3 is TGTGCCAGCAGATCTGACAGGCGCGATGAAAAACTGTTTTTT.

The rearrangement uses TRBV12-3 or TRBV12-4 and TRBJ1-2; D remains unclear. V lost 6 bases, J lost 6 bases, and 14 bases lay in between. The CDR3 has 13 residues. The CDR3 sequence: CASRPTGVDGYTF. In nucleotides, the CDR3 is TGTGCCAGCAGACCCACCGGGGTCGATGGCTACACCTTC.

This clone has a count of ten or more. The chain links TRBV14 to TRBJ2-2, with 12 bases lining up with TRBD2. CDR1 is SGHDN and CDR2 is FVKESK in the germline V gene. The ends lost 0 bases at V and 3 bases at J; junction bases unmatched: 2. The CDR3 is made up of 17 amino acids. CDR3 DNA: TGTGCCAGCAGCCAAGATACTAGCGGGGGGTACACCGGGGAGCTGTTTTTT. It translates to CASSQDTSGGYTGELFF.

This clone was seen only once. The chain uses TRBV5-4 and TRBJ2-3, with TRBD1 matching over 7 bases. From germline, CDR1 is SGHNT and CDR2 YYREEE (reference sequence). This CDR3 has 15 residues. Trimming removed 2 bases from V and 2 bases from J; junction bases left unmatched: 5. The CDR3 here is CASSFGTEFTDTQYF. The CDR3 DNA is TGTGCCAGCAGCTTCGGGACAGAGTTCACAGATACGCAGTATTTT. Full variable domain (rest looked up from reference TRBV5-4 and TRBJ2-3): ETGVTQSPTHLIKTRGQQVTLRCSSQSGHNTVSWYQQALGQGPQFIFQYYREEENGRGNFPPRFSGLQFPNYSSELNVNALELDDSALYLCASSFGTEFTDTQYFGPGTRLTVL.

This chain joins TRBV25-1 and TRBJ1-2; D gene unclear. Germline-derived CDR1 and CDR2 are MGHDK and SYGVNS. This CDR3 comprises 14 residues. Trimming shortened V by 9 bases and J by 4 bases, and 18 bases separated the two germline ends. Here the CDR3 reads CARLRFWSAYGYTF. In DNA, the CDR3 is TGTGCCAGGCTGCGGTTCTGGTCGGCCTATGGCTACACCTTC.

The gene calls are TRBV5-4 and TRBJ2-2; 12 nucleotides agree with TRBD2. V shed 2 bases, J shed 5 bases, and the junction held 1 base outside the gene matches. CDR3 length: 15 amino acids. The germline V gene encodes CDR1 SGHNT and CDR2 YYREEE (reference sequence). The chain's CDR3 is CASSFGLAGTGELFF. The CDR3 DNA follows: TGTGCCAGCAGCTTCGGACTAGCGGGGACCGGGGAGCTGTTTTTT.